This T cell receptor beta chain was recorded in a study of blood T cell repertoires in COVID-19. Study-wide context: Italy, Spain and the United States were the sources of the convalescent and acute COVID-19 samples. The analysed material was cDNA or gDNA that came from T cells, B-cell-depleted T cells, or PBMCs.

Clones were read by immunoSEQ multiplex PCR, and TCRdb kept only the in-frame ones, dropping some. The profile shows tens of thousands of clones, about 90% of them singletons. This CDR3 region has 14 residues. V was cut by 5 bases and J by 5 bases, with 13 bases left in between. Per germline, CDR1 SNHLY and CDR2 FYNNEI. This clonotype was obtained from a man aged 80 or over with acute or convalescent COVID-19. The sample taken for sequencing was peripheral blood. V gene TRBV2 combines with J gene TRBJ1-5; no firm D call. DNA for the CDR3: TGTGCCAGCAGTCTTGAAACGGTTCATCAGCCCCAGCATTTT. As protein: CASSLETVHQPQHF.